These T cell receptor beta chains were read from a single sample in a study of cytomegalovirus exposure and HLA in healthy donors. Profiled with immunoSEQ multiplex PCR; TCRdb holds only in-frame clones, not every one. Here the sample spans fewer than 120,000 clones, approximately 90% being singletons. Sequencing was done on a sample of PBMCs. These receptors were taken from a woman aged 25 to 39 in good health and CMV-seropositive. CDR3s include the opening cysteine and the closing phenylalanine or tryptophan. D genes are given only for firm matches. Size tells how often a clone was seen (once, few, many) or the class of an expanded clone, and some rows leave it out.

V gene	D gene	clone size	J gene	CDR3 length	CDR3 DNA	CDR3 protein
TRBV5-6	NA	NA	TRBJ2-7	15	TGTGCCAGCAGCTTGGGGGGGACACTCTCCTACGAGCAGTACTTC	CASSLGGTLSYEQYF
TRBV19	TRBD2	NA	TRBJ2-4	11	TGTGCCAGTAGGAGCGGGGGGCTTCAGTACTTC	CASRSGGLQYF
TRBV19	NA	NA	TRBJ1-2	13	TGTGCCAGTAGTTTCCCGGGAGACCCCGGCTACACCTTC	CASSFPGDPGYTF
TRBV28	TRBD2	NA	TRBJ2-2	14	TGTGCCAGTCACCGTCGGGGGGGCACCGGGGAGCTGTTTTTT	CASHRRGGTGELFF
TRBV7-3	TRBD1	NA	TRBJ1-3	18	TGTGCCAGCAGCCTACTGCGGGACAGGGGCCGCTCTGGAAACACCATATATTTT	CASSLLRDRGRSGNTIYF
TRBV11-2	TRBD1	NA	TRBJ2-6	17	TGTGCCAGCAGCCTCTGGACAGGAAGGACTGGGGCCAACGTCCTGACTTTC	CASSLWTGRTGANVLTF
TRBV19	TRBD1	NA	TRBJ1-5	15	TGTGCCAGTAGTATCGGGGCAGGGGGCAGCCAGCCCCAGCATTTT	CASSIGAGGSQPQHF
TRBV9	TRBD2	few	TRBJ2-3	15	TGTGCCAGCAGCGCGGCTAGCGGGAGAGCAGATACGCAGTATTTT	CASSAASGRADTQYF
TRBV14	TRBD1	NA	TRBJ2-7	15	TGTGCCAGCAGCCAATTCGGACAGGGAGGTTACGAGCAGTACTTC	CASSQFGQGGYEQYF
TRBV29-1	TRBD2	NA	TRBJ2-3	13	TGCAGCGTTGTGGGACTAGCGTACCCCGGGCAGTATTTT	CSVVGLAYPGQYF
TRBV7-2	TRBD2	NA	TRBJ2-7	15	TGTGCCAGCAGCACGCTAGCGGGGAGAACCTACGAGCAGTACTTC	CASSTLAGRTYEQYF
TRBV6-1	NA	NA	TRBJ1-2	12	TGTGCCAGCAGTGAGACAGGCTATGGCTACACCTTC	CASSETGYGYTF
TRBV5-1	NA	NA	TRBJ2-7	12	TGCGCCAGCAGATTACAGGGCTACGAGCAGTACTTC	CASRLQGYEQYF
TRBV6-1	TRBD1	few	TRBJ1-3	15	TGTGCCAGCAGGACAACAGGGGGCGCGGGAAACACCATATATTTT	CASRTTGGAGNTIYF
TRBV9	TRBD1	NA	TRBJ1-2	14	TGTGCCAGCAGCGTAGGGACAGGGACCAATGGCTACACCTTC	CASSVGTGTNGYTF
TRBV7-9	TRBD1	NA	TRBJ1-6	18	TGTGCCAGCAGCCGTCTACCGGGACAGGGGGCCGGGAGTTCACCCCTCCACTTT	CASSRLPGQGAGSSPLHF
TRBV7-2	TRBD2	NA	TRBJ2-7	14	TGTGCCAGCAGCTTATCACGTAGCGGGAACGAGCAGTACTTC	CASSLSRSGNEQYF
TRBV4-1	TRBD2	NA	TRBJ2-7	15	TGCGCCAGCAGCCAAGTTTGGCGGGGGGCTGGAGAGCAGTACTTC	CASSQVWRGAGEQYF
TRBV15	TRBD1	NA	TRBJ2-7	16	TGTGCCACCAGCAGAGATCCTGGGACAGCCGCCTACGAGCAGTACTTC	CATSRDPGTAAYEQYF
TRBV6-6	NA	few	TRBJ2-7	11	TGTGCCAGCAGTTATTCGGTGGAGCAGTACTTC	CASSYSVEQYF
TRBV5-4	NA	NA	TRBJ1-3	15	TGTGCCAGCAGCGACGGACGGGACTCTGGAAACACCATATATTTT	CASSDGRDSGNTIYF
TRBV2	TRBD1	NA	TRBJ1-6	16	TGTGCCAGCAGCGGGACAGGGGCAGTACGTAATTCACCCCTCCACTTT	CASSGTGAVRNSPLHF
TRBV11-1	TRBD2	NA	TRBJ2-7	13	TGTGCCAGCAAAGCGGGGCCAGCCTACGAGCAGTACTTC	CASKAGPAYEQYF
TRBV10-3	TRBD2	NA	TRBJ2-1	13	TGTGCCATCAGCGGGACTAGCGGGATTGAGCAGTTCTTC	CAISGTSGIEQFF
TRBV27	NA	NA	TRBJ1-4	13	TGTGCCAGCAGGCGGACAGCGACTGAAAAACTGTTTTTT	CASRRTATEKLFF
TRBV5-1	TRBD2	NA	TRBJ2-3	15	TGCGCCAGCAGCTTCGGGACTAGTAGCGCAGATACGCAGTATTTT	CASSFGTSSADTQYF
TRBV30	TRBD2	NA	TRBJ2-7	14	TGTGCCTGGGGAAGACTAGCGTCCACCTACGAGCAGTACTTC	CAWGRLASTYEQYF
TRBV13	TRBD2	NA	TRBJ2-1	15	TGTGCCAGCAGCTCCGGGACTAGCGGGATCAATGAGCAGTTCTTC	CASSSGTSGINEQFF
TRBV5-1	TRBD2	few	TRBJ2-7	17	TGCGCCAGCAGCTTGGGTCCACGAGCGGGGGGCACCTACGAGCAGTACTTC	CASSLGPRAGGTYEQYF
TRBV7-2	NA	NA	TRBJ1-2	15	TGTGCCAGCAGCTTAGCTCTCGAGGGAGGCTATGGCTACACCTTC	CASSLALEGGYGYTF
TRBV7-3	NA	once	TRBJ2-5	17	TGTGCCAGCAGCCAAGACGGCCAGGGGTCTTACCAAGAGACCCAGTACTTC	CASSQDGQGSYQETQYF
TRBV4-1	TRBD2	NA	TRBJ2-1	17	TGCGCCAGCAGCCAACACATGGGACTAGCGGGAGTCGGGGAGCAGTTCTTC	CASSQHMGLAGVGEQFF